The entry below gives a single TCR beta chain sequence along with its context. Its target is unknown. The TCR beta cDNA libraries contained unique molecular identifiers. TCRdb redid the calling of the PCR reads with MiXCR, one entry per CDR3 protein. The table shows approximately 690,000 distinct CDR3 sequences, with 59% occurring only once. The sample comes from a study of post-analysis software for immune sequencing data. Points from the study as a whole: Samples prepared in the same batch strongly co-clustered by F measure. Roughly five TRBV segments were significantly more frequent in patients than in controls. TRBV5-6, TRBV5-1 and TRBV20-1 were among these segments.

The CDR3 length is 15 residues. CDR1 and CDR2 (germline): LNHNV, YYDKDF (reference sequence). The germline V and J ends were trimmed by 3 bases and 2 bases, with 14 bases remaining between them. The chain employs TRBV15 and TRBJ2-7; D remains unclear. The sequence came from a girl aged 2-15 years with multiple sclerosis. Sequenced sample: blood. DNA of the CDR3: TGTGCCACCAGCAGTGTCTTGACGGGTCCCTACGAGCAGTACTTC. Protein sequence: CATSSVLTGPYEQYF.